This T cell receptor beta chain is drawn from a study of blood T cells in healthy people across ages. Sample-barcoded 5' priming and a J-beta primer mix drove a second PCR of about 7 to 11 cycles. TCRdb independently ran MiXCR on the 5' RACE reads; one entry per CDR3 protein. The table has about 1.4 million distinct CDR3 sequences, around 59% seen once. This CDR3 has 12 amino acids. Looked up from germline, CDR1 is MNHEY and CDR2 is SVGEGT. This clonotype has a handful of counts. The V call is TRBV6-2 or TRBV6-3, the J call TRBJ2-4, with TRBD2 matching over 7 bases. The J call may be incorrect, as the DNA end agrees better with TRBJ2-7. Sequenced material: blood. This clonotype was sampled from a man aged 18 to 30 in good health. CDR3 loop: CATKPSGAEQYF. CDR3 nucleotides: TGTGCCACCAAACCCAGCGGGGCCGAGCAGTACTTC.